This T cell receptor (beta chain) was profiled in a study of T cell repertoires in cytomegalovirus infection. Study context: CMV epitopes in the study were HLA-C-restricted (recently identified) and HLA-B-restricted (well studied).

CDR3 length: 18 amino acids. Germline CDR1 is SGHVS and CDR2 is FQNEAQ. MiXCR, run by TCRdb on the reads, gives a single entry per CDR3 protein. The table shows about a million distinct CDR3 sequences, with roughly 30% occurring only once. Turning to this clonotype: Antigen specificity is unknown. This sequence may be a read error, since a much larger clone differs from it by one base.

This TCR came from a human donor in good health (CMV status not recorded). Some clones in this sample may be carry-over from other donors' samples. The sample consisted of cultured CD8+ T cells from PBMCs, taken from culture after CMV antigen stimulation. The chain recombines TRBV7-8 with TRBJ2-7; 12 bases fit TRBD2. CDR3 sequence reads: CVSSLAFLQTSGGYEQYV. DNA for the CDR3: TGTGTCAGCAGCTTAGCCTTTTTGCAAACTAGCGGGGGGTACGAGCAGTACGTC.